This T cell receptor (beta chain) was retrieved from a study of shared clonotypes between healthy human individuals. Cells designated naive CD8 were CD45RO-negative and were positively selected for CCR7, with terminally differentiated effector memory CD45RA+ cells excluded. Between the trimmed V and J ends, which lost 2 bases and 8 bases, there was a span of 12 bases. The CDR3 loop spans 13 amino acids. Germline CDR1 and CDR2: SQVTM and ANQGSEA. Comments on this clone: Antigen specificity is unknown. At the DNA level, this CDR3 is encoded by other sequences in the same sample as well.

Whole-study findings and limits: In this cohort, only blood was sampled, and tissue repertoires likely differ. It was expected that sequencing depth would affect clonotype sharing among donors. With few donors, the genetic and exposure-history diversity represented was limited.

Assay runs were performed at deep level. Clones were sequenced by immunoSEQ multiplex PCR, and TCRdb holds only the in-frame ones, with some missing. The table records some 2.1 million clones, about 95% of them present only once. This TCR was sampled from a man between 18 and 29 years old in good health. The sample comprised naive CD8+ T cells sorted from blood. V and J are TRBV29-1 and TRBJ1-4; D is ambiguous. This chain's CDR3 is CSVESRFDEKLFF. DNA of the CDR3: TGCAGCGTTGAAAGCAGGTTCGACGAAAAACTGTTTTTT.